The present entry profiles one T cell receptor (beta chain) with its context. Its antigen is unidentified. The data were obtained in a study of CXCR3-negative and CXCR3-positive naive CD8 T cells. Overall study results and limits: In both naive subsets diversity was comparably high, whereas memory CD8+ cells showed much lower diversity.

The germline CDR1 and CDR2 sequences are SGHRS and YFSETQ. The CDR3 loop spans 14 amino acids. Through 5' RACE with UMI labels, the TRB cDNA libraries were prepared. For each CDR3 protein, TCRdb gives one entry from its re-call of the 5' RACE reads, without DNA. This table holds about 39,000 distinct CDR3 sequences. Input material: memory CD8+ T cells from blood. The chain links TRBV5-1 to TRBJ2-7; TCRdb's D gene call, TRBD1, goes unchecked for lack of DNA. This TCR came from a human donor in good health. Some clones in this sample may be carry-over from other donors' samples. The CDR3 reads CASSLGQGADEQYF.